This T cell receptor beta chain was identified in a study of CD8 T cells in Susac syndrome. Peripheral blood CD8+ and CD4+ T cells were profiled by TCR beta sequencing. Controls matched for sex and age were healthy donors. Negative isolation was applied to CD8+ and CD4+ T cells, and FACS enrichment was applied to TEMRA cells. Study results and limitations: The study conceded that its TCR sequencing and HLA analysis involved relatively few individuals.

The CDR3 loop spans 13 amino acids. Germline loops: CDR1 DFQATT, CDR2 SNEGSKA (reference sequence). About this clonotype: The antigen is not known. Germline is not matched at one junction end, which may reflect a read error.

Reverse transcription of 0.5 to 1 ug RNA was performed with random hexamers. TCRdb reprocessed the immunoSEQ multiplex PCR reads via MiXCR and lists one record per CDR3 protein. The table lists more than 75,000 distinct CDR3 sequences, over 85% of them singletons, with around 0.3% in the top ten. This receptor was obtained from a human donor in good health. V usage is TRBV20-1 and J usage is TRBJ1-2, with D hard to call. The source material was CD8+ T cells from PBMCs. CDR3: CSTREPGNYGYTF. CDR3 sequence (DNA): TGCAGTACTAGAGAACCGGGGAACTATGGCTACACCTTC.